Presented here are 9 T cell receptor beta chains from one specimen sequenced in a study of cytomegalovirus exposure and HLA in healthy donors. The study ran its PCR with 60 Vbeta and 13 Jbeta primers. Sequenced by immunoSEQ multiplex PCR; TCRdb stores in-frame clones only, minus some. The sample lists about 120,000 clones; 83% were seen once. The sequencing input was PBMCs. Receptors originate from a man aged 18 to 35 in good health and CMV-seropositive.

V is TRBV6-5 and J is TRBJ1-1; 7 bases are shared with TRBD1. Germline V lookup: CDR1 MNHEY, CDR2 SVGAGI. V shed 0 bases and J 4 bases; nucleotides not matched to a gene: 5. The CDR3 contains 15 residues. The CDR3 loop is CASSYSFRDSTEAFF. CDR3 coding DNA: TGTGCCAGCAGTTACTCGTTCAGGGACAGCACTGAAGCTTTCTTT.

The chain couples TRBV7-2 to TRBJ1-2; D ambiguous. Germline assignment: CDR1 SGHTA and CDR2 FQGNSA. Trimming stripped 1 base from V and 7 bases from J, with 13 bases between. The CDR3 extends over 14 amino acids. The CDR3 loop reads CASSLDGYSSGYTF. CDR3 bases: TGTGCCAGCAGCTTAGATGGTTATTCTAGTGGCTACACCTTC.

The V gene is TRBV4-1, the J gene TRBJ1-2, with TRBD1 matching 8 bases. Germline loops: CDR1 MGHRA, CDR2 YSYEKL. This CDR3 is built from 18 residues. V gave up 0 bases and J gave up 4 bases; unmatched junction bases: 13. The CDR3 nucleotides read TGCGCCAGCAGCCAAGAACTGGCAGGGGGCCCGTATGTCTATGGCTACACCTTC. It translates to CASSQELAGGPYVYGYTF.

The chain has TRBV27 and TRBJ1-5; D gene uncertain. CDR3 length equals 15 residues. With 4 bases removed from V and 4 bases from J, the gap between germline ends came to 14 bases. CDR1 is MNHEY and CDR2 is SMNVEV in the germline V gene (reference sequence). The CDR3 DNA sequence: TGTGCCAGCAGTTCCTTGGGCCCGAATAATCAGCCCCAGCATTTT. As protein: CASSSLGPNNQPQHF.

This rearrangement joins TRBV19 to TRBJ1-5; 8 positions agree with TRBD1. From germline, CDR1 is LNHDA and CDR2 SQIVND (reference sequence). Unmatched junction bases numbered 6, after V lost 7 bases and J lost 7 bases. The CDR3 length is 13 residues. The CDR3 DNA reads as TGTGCCAGTACAGACAGGGGTTGGCAGCCCCAGCATTTT. Its translation: CASTDRGWQPQHF.

This chain uses TRBV13 with TRBJ1-2, with 7 bases that match TRBD1. CDR1 is PRHDT and CDR2 is FYEKMQ in the germline V gene (reference sequence). With V trimmed by 4 bases and J by 7 bases, 3 bases remained unmatched. The CDR3 is 12 residues long. CDR3 region: CASSSQGSGYTF. The CDR3 bases are TGTGCCAGCAGCTCACAGGGGTCTGGCTACACCTTC.

This rearrangement joins TRBV6-9 to TRBJ1-2; a weak D match, TRBD1 (6 bases). Trimming stripped 4 bases from V and 0 bases from J, with 12 bases between. The germline V gene has CDR1 MNHGY and CDR2 SVAAGI. The CDR3 totals 15 residues. The CDR3 region is CASSSKDRTNYGYTF. The CDR3 DNA follows: TGTGCCAGCAGTTCTAAGGACAGAACTAACTATGGCTACACCTTC.

The chain uses TRBV10-1 and TRBJ2-2; 10 bases map to TRBD1. Germline CDR1 and CDR2: WNHNN and SYGVQD (reference sequence). The CDR3 consists of 14 residues. With 6 bases clipped from V and 4 bases from J, the junction kept 2 bases outside the gene matches. The CDR3 nucleotides read TGCGCCAGCAGCCGGGACAGGGGCACCGGGGAGCTGTTTTTT. This gives the protein CASSRDRGTGELFF.

The chain links TRBV5-1 to TRBJ1-1, with 10 bases aligning to TRBD1. Looked up from germline, CDR1 is SGHRS and CDR2 is YFSETQ. Losses at the gene ends were 2 bases for V and 4 bases for J; bases not matched to a gene: 8. The CDR3 spans 16 residues. The CDR3 coding sequence is TGCGCCAGCAGCTTCTCCGGGACAGGGGTGGGCACTGAAGCTTTCTTT. Encoded protein: CASSFSGTGVGTEAFF.